The next 10 T cell receptor beta chains were all read from a single sample in a study of OX40 agonist ivuxolimab in advanced cancers. The repertoire was sequenced with immunoSEQ multiplex PCR; TCRdb's copy has only in-frame clones and lacks some. Found here are tens of thousands of clones, about 80% of them singletons; the top ten hold roughly 4%. The starting material was CD4+ or CD8+ T cells sorted from blood, obtained in a trial of the OX40 agonist ivuxolimab. These receptors came from an adult with an advanced solid tumor such as melanoma, head and neck, liver or kidney cancer.

The chain uses TRBV6-1 and TRBJ2-3; no definite D call. Trimming took 10 bases from V and 6 from J, leaving 17 bases between them. Germline V gives CDR1 MNHNS, CDR2 SASEGT. The CDR3 loop spans 13 amino acids. CDR3 protein: CATQPRPGDTQYF. CDR3 DNA sequence: TGTGCCACCCAACCCAGGCCTGGGGATACGCAGTATTTT.

The J gene is TRBJ2-3, the V gene TRBV5-1, with 7 nucleotides matching TRBD2. Trimming at V came to 0 bases and at J to 2 bases, leaving 3 bases not matched to a gene. The germline CDR1 and CDR2 sequences are SGHRS and YFSETQ. The length of the CDR3 is 15 residues. The CDR3 spells CASSLGGTNTDTQYF. CDR3 sequence (DNA): TGCGCCAGCAGCTTGGGAGGGACTAACACAGATACGCAGTATTTT.

The genes are TRBV30 and TRBJ1-3; D remains unclear. The V gene lost 3 bases and the J gene lost 2 bases, with 8 bases spanning the gap. The CDR3 loop spans 13 amino acids. Germline V CDR1 and CDR2: GTSNPN, SVGIG (reference sequence). The CDR3, as DNA: TGTGCCTGGAGCAAAGGAACTGGAAACACCATATATTTT. It encodes CAWSKGTGNTIYF.

This sequence joins TRBV2 and TRBJ2-2; weak D call: TRBD2 (5 bases). There are 16 residues in the CDR3. V dropped 8 bases and J dropped 3 bases, with 19 bases sitting between them. The V gene's germline CDR1 is SNHLY and CDR2 FYNNEI. In DNA, the CDR3 is TGTGCCAGCGCCCTCGGGGATAGCGCCTACACCGGGGAGCTGTTTTTT. This sequence encodes CASALGDSAYTGELFF.

The V gene is TRBV5-4, the J gene TRBJ2-5; tentatively, D is TRBD2 (6 bases). Germline values: CDR1 SGHNT, CDR2 YYREEE (reference sequence). The CDR3 runs to 13 residues. V was pared by 0 bases and J by 4 bases, with 7 bases between. CDR3 residues: CASSLGGAETQYF. The CDR3, as DNA: TGTGCCAGCAGCTTGGGCGGGGCAGAGACCCAGTACTTC.

This clone has just one count. The J gene is TRBJ1-3, the V gene TRBV18; D gene ambiguous. CDR1 and CDR2 from the germline V gene are KGHSH and LQKENI. The V end was cut by 3 bases, the J end by 9 bases, with 15 bases between. The CDR3 totals 14 residues. Here the CDR3 reads CASSPEWTGATIYF. The CDR3 DNA is TGTGCCAGCTCACCCGAATGGACTGGCGCCACCATATATTTT.

This clone was seen only once. The V and J genes are TRBV7-9 and TRBJ2-2; possibly TRBD1 for D (5 bases). From germline, CDR1 is SEHNR and CDR2 FQNEAQ (reference sequence). Trimming removed 0 bases at V and 1 base at J, with 9 bases between. The CDR3 has 16 amino acids. The CDR3 reads CASSLAGLVNTGELFF. CDR3 DNA: TGTGCCAGCAGCTTAGCGGGGCTTGTGAACACCGGGGAGCTGTTTTTT.

This chain uses TRBV7-8 with TRBJ2-5, with D unclear. V gave up 5 bases and J gave up 5 bases, with 15 bases separating them. The CDR3 runs 14 residues. The germline V gene has CDR1 SGHVS and CDR2 FQNEAQ. The CDR3 region is CASSPPHATETQYF. The CDR3 bases are TGTGCCAGCAGCCCGCCACATGCGACGGAGACCCAGTACTTC. The full variable domain, with the rest looked up from reference TRBV7-8 and TRBJ2-5, is GAGVSQSPRYKVAKRGQDVALRCDPISGHVSLFWYQQALGQGPEFLTYFQNEAQLDKSGLPSDRFFAERPEGSVSTLKIQRTQQEDSAVYLCASSPPHATETQYFGPGTRLLVL.

V gene TRBV13 combines with J gene TRBJ1-3, with D tentatively TRBD1 (6 bases). V shed 3 bases and J shed 0 bases, with 18 bases lying between them. Germline CDR1 PRHDT, CDR2 FYEKMQ (reference sequence). This CDR3 spans 18 amino acids. The DNA of the CDR3 is TGTGCCAGCAGCTTGAACAGGGTAAGCAGGGACTCTGGAAACACCATATATTTT. Translated, it gives CASSLNRVSRDSGNTIYF.

The V and J genes are TRBV5-1 and TRBJ1-2, with 8 nucleotides matching TRBD1. This CDR3 has 14 residues. Germline loops: CDR1 SGHRS, CDR2 YFSETQ. V trimming: 2 bases; J trimming: 10 bases; junction bases outside the gene matches: 10. This chain's CDR3 is CASSLRLGQEIYTF. The DNA for the CDR3 is TGCGCCAGCAGCTTAAGGCTGGGACAGGAGATCTACACCTTC. Full variable domain (rest looked up from reference TRBV5-1 and TRBJ1-2): KAGVTQTPRYLIKTRGQQVTLSCSPISGHRSVSWYQQTPGQGLQFLFEYFSETQRNKGNFPGRFSGRQFSNSRSEMNVSTLELGDSALYLCASSLRLGQEIYTFGSGTRLTVV.